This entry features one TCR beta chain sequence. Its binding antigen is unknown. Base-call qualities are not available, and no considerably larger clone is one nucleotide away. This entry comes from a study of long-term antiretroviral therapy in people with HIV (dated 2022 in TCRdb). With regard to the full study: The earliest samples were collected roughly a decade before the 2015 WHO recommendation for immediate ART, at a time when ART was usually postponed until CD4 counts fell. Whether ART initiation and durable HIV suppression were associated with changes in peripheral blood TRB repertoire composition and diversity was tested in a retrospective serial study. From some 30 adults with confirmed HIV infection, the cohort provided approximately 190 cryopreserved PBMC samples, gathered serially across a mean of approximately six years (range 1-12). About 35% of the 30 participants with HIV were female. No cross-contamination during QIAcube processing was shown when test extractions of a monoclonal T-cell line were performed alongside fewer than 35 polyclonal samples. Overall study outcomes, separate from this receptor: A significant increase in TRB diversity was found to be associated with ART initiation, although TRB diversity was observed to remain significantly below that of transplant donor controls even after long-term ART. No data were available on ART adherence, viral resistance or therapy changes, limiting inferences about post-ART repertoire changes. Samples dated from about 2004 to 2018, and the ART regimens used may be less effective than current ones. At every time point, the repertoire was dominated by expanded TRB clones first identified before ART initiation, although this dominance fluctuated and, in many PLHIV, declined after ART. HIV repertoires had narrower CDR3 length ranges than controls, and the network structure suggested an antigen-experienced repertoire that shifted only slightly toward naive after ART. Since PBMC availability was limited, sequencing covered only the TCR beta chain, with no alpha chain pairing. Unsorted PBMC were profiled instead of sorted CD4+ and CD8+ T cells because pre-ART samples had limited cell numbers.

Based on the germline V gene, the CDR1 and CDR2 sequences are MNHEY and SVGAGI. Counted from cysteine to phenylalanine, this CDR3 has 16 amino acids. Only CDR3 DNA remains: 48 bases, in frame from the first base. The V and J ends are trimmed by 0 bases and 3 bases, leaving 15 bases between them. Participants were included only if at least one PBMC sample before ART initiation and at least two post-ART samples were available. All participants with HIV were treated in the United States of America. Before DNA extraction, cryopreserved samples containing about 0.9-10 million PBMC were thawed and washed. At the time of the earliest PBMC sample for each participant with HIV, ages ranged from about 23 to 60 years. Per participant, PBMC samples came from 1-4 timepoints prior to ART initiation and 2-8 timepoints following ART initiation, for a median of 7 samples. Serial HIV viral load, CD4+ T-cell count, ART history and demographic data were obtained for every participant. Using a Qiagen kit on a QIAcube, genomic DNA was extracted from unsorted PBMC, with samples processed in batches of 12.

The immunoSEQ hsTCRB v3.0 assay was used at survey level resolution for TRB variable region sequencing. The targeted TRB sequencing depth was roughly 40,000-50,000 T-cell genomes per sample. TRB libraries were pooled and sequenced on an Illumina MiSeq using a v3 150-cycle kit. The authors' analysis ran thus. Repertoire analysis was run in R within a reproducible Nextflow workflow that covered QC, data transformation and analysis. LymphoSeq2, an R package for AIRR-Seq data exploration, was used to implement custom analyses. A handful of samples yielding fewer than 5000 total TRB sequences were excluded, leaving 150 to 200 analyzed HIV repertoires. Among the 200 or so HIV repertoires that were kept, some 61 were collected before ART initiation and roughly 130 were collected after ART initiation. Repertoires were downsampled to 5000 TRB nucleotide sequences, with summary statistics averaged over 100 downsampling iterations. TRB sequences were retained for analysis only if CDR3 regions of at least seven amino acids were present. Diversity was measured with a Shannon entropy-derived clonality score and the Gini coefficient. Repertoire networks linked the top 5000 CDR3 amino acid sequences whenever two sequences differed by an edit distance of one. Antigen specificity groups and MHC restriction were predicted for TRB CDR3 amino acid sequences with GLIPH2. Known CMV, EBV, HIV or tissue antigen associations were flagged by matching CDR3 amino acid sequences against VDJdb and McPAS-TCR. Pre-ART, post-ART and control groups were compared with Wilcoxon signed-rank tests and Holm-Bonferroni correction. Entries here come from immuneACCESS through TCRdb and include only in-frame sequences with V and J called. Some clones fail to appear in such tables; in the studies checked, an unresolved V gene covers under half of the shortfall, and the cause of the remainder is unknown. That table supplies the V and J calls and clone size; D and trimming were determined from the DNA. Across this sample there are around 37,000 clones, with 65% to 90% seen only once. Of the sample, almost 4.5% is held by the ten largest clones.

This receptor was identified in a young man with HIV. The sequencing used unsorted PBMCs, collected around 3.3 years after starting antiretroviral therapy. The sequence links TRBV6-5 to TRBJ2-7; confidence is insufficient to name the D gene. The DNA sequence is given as TGTGCCAGCAGTTACTCGGTTGGACCGGTAAACTACGAGCAGTACTTC. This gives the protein CASSYSVGPVNYEQYF.